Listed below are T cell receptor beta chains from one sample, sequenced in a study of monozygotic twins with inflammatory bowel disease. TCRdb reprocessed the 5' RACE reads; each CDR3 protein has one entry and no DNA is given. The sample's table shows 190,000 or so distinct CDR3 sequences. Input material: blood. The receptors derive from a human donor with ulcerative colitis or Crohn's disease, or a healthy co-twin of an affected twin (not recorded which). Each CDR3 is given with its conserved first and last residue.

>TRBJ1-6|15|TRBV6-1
CASSRRDQAVSPLHF
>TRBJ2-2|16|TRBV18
CASSNYRDINTGELFF
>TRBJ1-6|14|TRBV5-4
CASSSYTGPNILHF
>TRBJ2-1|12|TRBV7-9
CASSEDYNEQFF
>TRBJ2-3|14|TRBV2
CASVASGSTDTQYF
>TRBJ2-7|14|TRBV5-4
CASSLGGFPYEQYF
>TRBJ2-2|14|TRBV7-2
CASSPGSFTGELFF
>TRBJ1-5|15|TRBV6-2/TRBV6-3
CASSYSTGGNQPQHF
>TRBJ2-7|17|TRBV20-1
CSARISGGPSPNYEQYF
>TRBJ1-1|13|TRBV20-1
CSGTPYMNTEAFF
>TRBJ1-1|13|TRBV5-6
CASIGPRETEAFF
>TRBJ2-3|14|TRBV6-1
CASSEGRRTDTQYF
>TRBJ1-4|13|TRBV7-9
CASRSGPNEKLFF
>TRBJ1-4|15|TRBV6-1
CASSDTGATNEKLFF
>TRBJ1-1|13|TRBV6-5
CASSFEAYTEAFF
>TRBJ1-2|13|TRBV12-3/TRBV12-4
CASSYGHPYGYTF
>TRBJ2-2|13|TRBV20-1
CSASIGYTGELFF
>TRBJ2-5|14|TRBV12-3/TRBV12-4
CASSPPPLQETQYF
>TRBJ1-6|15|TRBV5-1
CASSLTGTGLGPLHF
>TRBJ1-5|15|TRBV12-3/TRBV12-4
CASSLRGYSNQPQHF
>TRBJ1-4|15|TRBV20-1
CSARDQGQSNEKLFF
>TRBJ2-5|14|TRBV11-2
CASSLVRGEETQYF
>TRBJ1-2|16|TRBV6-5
CASSYSFSGANYGYTF
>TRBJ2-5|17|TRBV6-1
CASSPLETGQLLETQYF
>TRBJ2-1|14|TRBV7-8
CASSLAGRINEQFF
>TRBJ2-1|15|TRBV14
CASSQDWNSYNEQFF
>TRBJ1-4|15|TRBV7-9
CASSFWTGSGEKLFF
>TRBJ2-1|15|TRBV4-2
CASSQAGGGIDEQFF
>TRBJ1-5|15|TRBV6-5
CASSYSRLAQGPQHF
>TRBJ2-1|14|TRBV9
CASSAAQDAGEQFF
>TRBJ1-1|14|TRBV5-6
CASSPTGAGIEAFF
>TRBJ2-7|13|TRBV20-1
CSASPGASYEQYF
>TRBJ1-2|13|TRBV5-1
CASSPGLGYGYTF
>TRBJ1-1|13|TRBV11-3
CASSMDGGTEAFF
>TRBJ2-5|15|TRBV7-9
CASSETGGKQETQYF
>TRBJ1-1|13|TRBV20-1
CSARLGGNTEAFF
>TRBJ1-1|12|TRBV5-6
CASSFVFTEAFF
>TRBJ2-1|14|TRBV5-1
CASSWGGSYNEQFF
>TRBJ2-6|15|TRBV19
CASNDRVSGANVLTF
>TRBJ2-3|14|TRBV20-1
CSAQQGPWADTQYF
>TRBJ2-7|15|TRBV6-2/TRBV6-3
CASSTPGQGAHEQYF
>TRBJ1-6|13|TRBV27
CASRRGGDSPLHF
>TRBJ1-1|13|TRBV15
CATSRQRLEEAFF
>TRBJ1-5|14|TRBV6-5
CASSYSPAGQPQHF
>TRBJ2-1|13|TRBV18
CASSPREGSEQFF
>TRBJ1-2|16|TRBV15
CATSRVGRGPNYGYTF
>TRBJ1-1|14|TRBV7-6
CASSLAQLGTEAFF
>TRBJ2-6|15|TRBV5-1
CASKLPSSGANVLTF
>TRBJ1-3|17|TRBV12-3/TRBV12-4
CASTIATHPRPGNTIYF
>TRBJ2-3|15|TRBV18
CASSRNTGSTDTQYF
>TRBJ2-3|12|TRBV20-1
CSSDRGRDTQYF
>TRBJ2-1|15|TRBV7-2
CASSLGSGVHHEQFF
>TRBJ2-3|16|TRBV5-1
CASSPSPGLVTDTQYF
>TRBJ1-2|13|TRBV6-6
CASRADRGYGYTF
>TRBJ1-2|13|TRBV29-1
CSGGDGGLYGYTF
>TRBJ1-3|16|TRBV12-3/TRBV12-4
CASSQDRGRVGNTIYF
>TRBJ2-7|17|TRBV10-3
CAISESSPGTLSYEQYF
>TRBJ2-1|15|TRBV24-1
CATSEYDRGVNEQFF
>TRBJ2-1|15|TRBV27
CASSPPRDAYNEQFF
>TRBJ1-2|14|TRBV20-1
CSARVTGANYGYTF